This T cell receptor beta chain was sequenced for a study of blood T cell repertoires in COVID-19. Study processing details: Amplification with reference gene primers provided the estimates of nucleated cell counts. The repertoire was sequenced with immunoSEQ multiplex PCR; TCRdb's copy has only in-frame clones and lacks some. V, J and clone size reflect that table, while D and trimming were determined from the DNA. This table has under 200,000 clones, 82% appearing once. Enrolled through a virtual design, the participants were between roughly 18 and 100 years of age and came from some 25 US areas. Assignment of participants to cohorts was predicated upon participant-reported clinical history. This receptor was obtained from a woman aged 60-75 years with acute COVID-19. The sample comprised PBMCs or T cells enriched from blood (not recorded which).

CDR3 nucleotides: TGTGCCAGCAGCCTAGTGGGGGGGTCGAACACCGGGGAGCTGTTTTTT. This translates into CASSLVGGSNTGELFF. J is TRBJ2-2 and V is TRBV7-2, with TRBD2 matching 7 bases. J gave up 0 bases and V 5 bases, and 6 bases lay outside the gene matches. The CDR3 runs to 16 residues. Germline V gives CDR1 SGHTA, CDR2 FQGNSA.